The 17 T cell receptor beta chains below were found in one sample sequenced in a study of blood T cell repertoires in COVID-19. The table came from immunoSEQ multiplex PCR; TCRdb's copy has only in-frame clones and leaves some out. The repertoire holds around 250,000 clones, with 91% as singletons. The specimen sequenced was PBMCs or T cells enriched from blood (not recorded which). The source is a human donor in a cohort exposed to, infected with or recovered from COVID-19 (not recorded which). The donor label of this sample is uncertain.

V gene TRBV3-1 (or the pseudogene TRBV3-2) combines with J gene TRBJ1-2, with 7 bases aligning to TRBD1. Germline values: CDR1 LGHDT, CDR2 YNNKEL (reference sequence). CDR3 length: 14 residues. J lost 4 bases, V lost 4 bases, and 6 bases had no gene match. The DNA for the CDR3 is TGTGCCAGCAGCCTCGGGACAGAGCCCTATGGCTACACCTTC. Its translation is CASSLGTEPYGYTF.

The J gene is TRBJ2-7, the V gene TRBV5-6; 8 nucleotides line up with TRBD1. The V segment lost 4 bases and the J segment 2 bases; nucleotides outside the gene matches: 8. The CDR3 is 15 amino acids. The V gene's germline CDR1 is SGHDT and CDR2 YYEEEE. As DNA, the CDR3 is TGTGCCAGCAGCCGTTGGGGGACAGGACCCTACGAGCAGTACTTC. Its protein product is CASSRWGTGPYEQYF.

The rearrangement joins TRBV12-3 or TRBV12-4 to TRBJ2-7; a weak D match, TRBD1 (5 bases). CDR3 size: 13 residues. V shed 2 bases and J shed 9 bases, with 14 bases lying between them. CDR3 in amino acids: CASSLSPARAQYF. The CDR3 DNA sequence: TGTGCCAGCAGTTTATCCCCGGCCAGGGCGCAGTACTTC.

The chain recombines TRBV10-2 with TRBJ2-3; 7 nucleotides agree with TRBD1. CDR1 and CDR2 from the germline V gene are WSHSY and SAAADI. The CDR3 spans 17 residues. Germline trimming cut 4 bases from V and 5 bases from J; bases unmatched to any gene: 15. The CDR3 reads CASSVEALGGGEDTQYF. The CDR3 DNA follows: TGCGCCAGCAGTGTGGAGGCCTTAGGGGGCGGTGAAGATACGCAGTATTTT.

This sequence joins TRBV19 and TRBJ1-1, with D possibly matching TRBD1 (6 bases). This CDR3 contains 14 residues. Germline CDR1 reads LNHDA; CDR2 reads SQIVND (reference sequence). V dropped 7 bases and J dropped 1 base, with 13 bases sitting between them. This chain's CDR3 is CASTWGQPNTEAFF. For the CDR3, the DNA is TGTGCCAGTACATGGGGACAACCGAACACTGAAGCTTTCTTT.

The V call is TRBV6-6, the J call TRBJ2-7; TRBD1 matches 9 bases. The V gene end was trimmed by 8 bases and the J gene end by 3 bases; junction bases not matched to a gene: 11. The CDR3 is 15 amino acids. Germline V gene sequence: CDR1 MNHNY, CDR2 SVGAGI (reference sequence). CDR3 region: CASCRDREFYYEQYF. The DNA of the CDR3 is TGTGCCAGCTGCCGGGACAGGGAATTTTACTACGAGCAGTACTTC.

The chain combines TRBV14 with TRBJ2-2; D gene unclear. The ends were cut back, 2 bases at V and 5 bases at J, with 6 bases in the middle. The germline V gene encodes CDR1 SGHDN and CDR2 FVKESK. There are 13 residues in the CDR3. In DNA, the CDR3 is TGTGCCAGCAGCCAAATTCAGACCGGGGAGCTGTTTTTT. Translation: CASSQIQTGELFF.

The chain combines TRBV9 with TRBJ2-2, with 8 bases aligning to TRBD1. Germline CDR1 is SGDLS and CDR2 is YYNGEE. J was trimmed by 3 bases and V by 4 bases; bases with no gene match: 5. There are 15 residues in the CDR3. The chain's CDR3 is CASSTRTGYTGELFF. The CDR3 DNA sequence: TGTGCCAGCAGCACCAGGACAGGGTACACCGGGGAGCTGTTTTTT.

The chain uses TRBV24-1 and TRBJ2-1, with 8 positions matching TRBD2. In germline, CDR1 is KGHDR, CDR2 SFDVKD. V lost 3 bases, J lost 4 bases, and 7 bases stayed unmatched. The CDR3 contains 16 residues. The CDR3: CATSDNSGTEYNEQFF. DNA for the CDR3: TGTGCCACCAGTGATAATAGCGGGACTGAATACAATGAGCAGTTCTTC.

The chain uses TRBV4-2 and TRBJ2-1, with 10 bases fitting TRBD2. Unmatched junction bases numbered 11, after V lost 0 bases and J lost 0 bases. The CDR3 has 20 amino acids. Germline values: CDR1 LGHNA, CDR2 YNFKEQ. The CDR3 DNA is TGTGCCAGCAGCCAAGACCCTAGCGGGGGCGTTACGAGCTCCTACAATGAGCAGTTCTTC. It encodes CASSQDPSGGVTSSYNEQFF.

This sequence joins TRBV2 and TRBJ2-2; no clear D gene. Germline CDR1 reads SNHLY; CDR2 reads FYNNEI. The CDR3 is 13 amino acids. Trimming removed 4 bases from V and 4 bases from J, with 7 bases in between. CDR3 DNA: TGTGCCAGCAGTGGAAAGCCCACCGGGGAGCTGTTTTTT. This codes for CASSGKPTGELFF.

This clone was seen once. The CDR3 protein is CAIKKSQGGRDTGELFF. The CDR3 nucleotides read TGTGCCATCAAGAAGTCACAGGGAGGGCGGGACACCGGGGAGCTGTTTTTT. V is TRBV10-3 and J is TRBJ2-2, with TRBD2 as a possible D gene (7 bases). V was cut by 7 bases and J by 3 bases, with 21 bases left in between. The CDR3 sequence is 17 residues long. The germline CDR1 and CDR2 sequences are ENHRY and SYGVKD.

This chain links TRBV5-4 with TRBJ2-2, with D tentatively TRBD1 (5 bases). CDR1 is SGHNT, CDR2 YYREEE, per germline (reference sequence). CDR3 length: 17 residues. V lost 1 base to trimming and J lost 2 bases, with 15 bases between them. DNA for the CDR3: TGTGCCAGCAGCTTGATGACAGTAGGTTTAAACACCGGGGAGCTGTTTTTT. Translation: CASSLMTVGLNTGELFF.

This sequence joins TRBV10-2 and TRBJ2-3; the match to TRBD2 covers 9 bases. Unmatched junction bases numbered 15, after V lost 7 bases and J lost 7 bases. This CDR3 has 16 amino acids. Germline V gene sequence: CDR1 WSHSY, CDR2 SAAADI. Here the CDR3 DNA reads TGCGCCAGCACGAGCCTAGCGGGGACCCTGGGGAATACGCAGTATTTT. This encodes CASTSLAGTLGNTQYF.

The chain joins TRBV5-1 to TRBJ1-6, with a weak D call TRBD1 (5 bases). Germline CDR1 SGHRS, CDR2 YFSETQ. V lost 0 bases and J 8 bases, leaving 12 bases between the germline ends. CDR3 length: 15 amino acids. Here the CDR3 reads CASSLANPGDSPLHF. CDR3 bases: TGCGCCAGCAGCTTGGCGAACCCGGGGGATTCACCCCTCCACTTT.

This chain connects TRBV5-4 to TRBJ2-7, with D possibly TRBD1 on 5 matching bases. The CDR3 covers 15 residues. Trimming left V 0 bases short and J 2 bases short, with 12 bases between. CDR1 is SGHNT, CDR2 YYREEE, per germline (reference sequence). The CDR3 sequence is CASSLEPGKTYEQYF. CDR3 bases: TGTGCCAGCAGCTTGGAGCCAGGGAAGACCTACGAGCAGTACTTC.

The chain is built from TRBV5-6 and TRBJ2-7, with 9 bases lining up with TRBD2. V lost 5 bases and J lost 0; bases outside the gene matches: 6. Germline-derived CDR1 and CDR2 are SGHDT and YYEEEE. This CDR3 has 15 amino acids. CDR3 protein: CASRPRGGTSYEQYF. The DNA of the CDR3 is TGTGCCAGCAGACCGCGGGGGGGTACCTCCTACGAGCAGTACTTC.